The rows below give T cell receptor beta chains drawn from one sample of a study of OX40 agonist ivuxolimab in advanced cancers. Generated by immunoSEQ multiplex PCR, the TCRdb table keeps only in-frame clones and is missing some. The sample comprises around 40,000 clones, approximately 86% of which are singletons, and about 7.6% rests with the top ten. Sequenced material: CD4+ or CD8+ T cells sorted from blood, taken in a trial of the OX40 agonist ivuxolimab. These TCRs come from an adult with an advanced solid tumor such as melanoma, head and neck, liver or kidney cancer. The CDR3 runs from the conserved cysteine through the conserved F or W.

cdr3_length v_call cdr3_aa
13 TRBV2 CASSVREPYEQYF
12 TRBV2 CASSGQQIEAFF
17 TRBV5-1 CASSLELGTTISYEQYF
15 TRBV2 CANRQGAGSNQPQHF
13 TRBV19 CASTNDHGETQYF
13 TRBV6-6 CASSSGLAIEQYF
13 TRBV4-1 CASSQHSGGGYTF
13 TRBV18 CASSLQANTEAFF
17 TRBV6-1 CASSEGKTALGGDTQYF
13 TRBV2 CASIGRADYGYTF
10 TRBV28 CASSFNEAFF
14 TRBV27 CASSPGDARTEAFF
13 TRBV7-2 CASSLRASRELFF
15 TRBV11-1 CASSPSRRAGRGAFF
15 TRBV5-1 CASSSTQWTGNEQFF
14 TRBV6-1 CASSGDRSNTEAFF
15 TRBV9 CASSPRGQQNQPQHF
12 TRBV30 CAWTHGGYEQYF
13 TRBV5-1 CASSWGTGAEAFF
13 TRBV7-2 CATNDRVRTEAFF
11 TRBV6-6 CASARGETQYF
16 TRBV11-2 CASSSPSGIKNNEQFF
15 TRBV19 CASSIPGTGFPEAFF
14 TRBV19 CASSIEGAGSPLHF
15 TRBV28 CASSAGTFGANVLTF
15 TRBV4-3 CASSPGLAGAGELFF
17 TRBV4-3 CASSQYRDILYTGELFF
13 TRBV5-5 CASSLIMNTEAFF
14 TRBV11-2 CASRPGVAGNTIYF
14 TRBV5-1 CASSLSSGANVLTF
13 TRBV10-2 CASTGTGPYEQYF
11 TRBV7-2 CASLYYNEQFF
16 TRBV5-4 CASSGRFAGRGETQYF
13 TRBV30 CAWRDRVGQPQHF
15 TRBV7-2 CASSSRTSTNEKLFF
14 TRBV30 CAWSQGAGGNTIYF
14 TRBV7-2 CASTWEAENNEQFF
12 TRBV25-1 CASSEYNTEAFF
14 TRBV7-9 CASSFVTGEQPQHF
16 TRBV19 CASSRGTGTISYEQYF
14 TRBV11-3 CASSFAYSPETQYF
16 TRBV7-6 CASSLGQGAVKDEQYF
13 TRBV7-2 CASSSRQDQPQHF
14 TRBV30 CAWRSGGITYGYTF
14 TRBV6-5 CASSYGDRTYEQYF
13 TRBV2 CASSEEYSWEQYF
13 TRBV6-5 CASSWSSSYEQYF
16 TRBV7-9 CASSFRDGLAGKEQFF